The next 26 T cell receptor beta chains were all read from a single sample in a study of beta chain features in type 1 diabetes. As every portion of the isolated RNA was reverse transcribed, the sequencing read expressed TCRB transcripts. Only in-frame clones appear in the TCRdb table, and some are missing; sequencing was by immunoSEQ multiplex PCR. The sample yields 65,000 to 100,000 clones, about 32% seen once. Sequences were obtained from stem cell memory CD4+ T cells from blood. Every receptor here comes from a woman between 18 and 29 years old in good health.

The gene calls are TRBV7-2 and TRBJ1-2; D is unclear. V lost 1 base and J lost 5, with 14 bases in between. Per the germline V gene, CDR1 is SGHTA and CDR2 is FQGNSA. There are 15 residues in the CDR3. The CDR3 nucleotides are TGTGCCAGCAGCTTAGATGGCTGGGCAACTTATGGCTACACCTTC. The encoded protein is CASSLDGWATYGYTF. The variable domain in full, with the rest retrieved from reference TRBV7-2 and TRBJ1-2, is GAGVSQSPSNKVTEKGKDVELRCDPISGHTALYWYRQSLGQGLEFLIYFQGNSAPDKSGLPSDRFSAERTGGSVSTLTIQRTQQEDSAVYLCASSLDGWATYGYTFGSGTRLTVV.

This chain uses TRBV28 with TRBJ2-7; 8 nucleotides agree with TRBD1. The V and J ends lost 6 bases and 3 bases, in that order; junction bases with no gene match: 10. Germline CDR1 reads MDHEN; CDR2 reads SYDVKM. The CDR3 is 15 residues long. As DNA, the CDR3 is TGTGCCAGCAGCCCAGAGGCAGGGGGCCGCTACGAGCAGTACTTC. Translating it yields CASSPEAGGRYEQYF. Based on the CDR3 plus reference TRBV28 and TRBJ2-7, the full variable domain is DVKVTQSSRYLVKRTGEKVFLECVQDMDHENMFWYRQDPGLGLRLIYFSYDVKMKEKGDIPEGYSVSREKKERFSLILESASTNQTSMYLCASSPEAGGRYEQYFGPGTRLTVT.

The chain joins TRBV6-5 to TRBJ2-7; D is perhaps TRBD2 (6 bases). The CDR3 spans 11 residues. CDR1 is MNHEY and CDR2 is SVGAGI in the germline V gene. V was cut by 6 bases and J by 9 bases, with 12 bases left in between. The CDR3 DNA reads as TGTGCCAGCAGCCAGGACGGGGGGCAGTACTTC. This sequence encodes CASSQDGGQYF.

The V gene is TRBV10-3, the J gene TRBJ1-1; D is uncertain. With 2 bases removed from V and 4 bases from J, the gap between germline ends came to 5 bases. Germline CDR1 is ENHRY and CDR2 is SYGVKD. This CDR3 region has 12 residues. DNA of the CDR3: TGTGCCATCAGTGAGCTCGGCACTGAAGCTTTCTTT. Translation gives CAISELGTEAFF.

The genes are TRBV19 and TRBJ2-3; 10 bases line up with TRBD2. This CDR3 has 15 residues. CDR1 and CDR2 (germline): LNHDA, SQIVND (reference sequence). With 3 bases clipped from V and 2 bases from J, the junction kept 2 bases outside the gene matches. This CDR3 reads CASSMLAGATDTQYF. The CDR3 nucleotides are TGTGCCAGTAGTATGCTAGCGGGAGCCACAGATACGCAGTATTTT.

V and J are TRBV27 and TRBJ1-5; no definite D call. V lost 5 bases to trimming and J lost 0 bases, with 8 bases between them. This CDR3 comprises 14 residues. Germline values: CDR1 MNHEY, CDR2 SMNVEV (reference sequence). CDR3 loop: CASSEYYSNQPQHF. CDR3 DNA sequence: TGTGCCAGCAGTGAGTATTATAGCAATCAGCCCCAGCATTTT.

This clone came up a few times. This rearrangement joins TRBV7-6 to TRBJ2-1, with TRBD1 matching over 9 bases. Germline V CDR1 and CDR2: SGHVS, FNYEAQ. The CDR3 is 13 residues long. The V segment lost 5 bases and the J segment 15 bases; nucleotides outside the gene matches: 11. The CDR3 region has the DNA TGTGCCAGCAGCAATAGACAGGGGGAAACACCGTTCTTC. This translates into CASSNRQGETPFF.

This clone was observed a few times. Here the CDR3 DNA reads TGCGCCAGCTTGGAAGGTGGGGGCCAAGATACGCAGTATTTT. It specifies CASLEGGGQDTQYF. The chain is built from TRBV5-1 and TRBJ2-3; D might be TRBD1 (6 bases). The CDR3 has 14 amino acids. The V gene lost 7 bases and the J gene lost 5 bases, with 17 bases spanning the gap. Germline CDR1 is SGHRS and CDR2 is YFSETQ. Complete variable domain (other parts from reference TRBV5-1 and TRBJ2-3): KAGVTQTPRYLIKTRGQQVTLSCSPISGHRSVSWYQQTPGQGLQFLFEYFSETQRNKGNFPGRFSGRQFSNSRSEMNVSTLELGDSALYLCASLEGGGQDTQYFGPGTRLTVL.

This clone has a handful of counts. This sequence joins TRBV7-3 and TRBJ2-5; 13 bases are a match to TRBD2. CDR1 SGHTA and CDR2 FQGTGA come from the germline V gene. Trimming removed 2 bases from V and 2 bases from J; junction bases left unmatched: 14. There are 20 residues in the CDR3. CDR3 DNA sequence: TGTGCCAGCAGCTTAGAGGCCCCCAGGACGGGACTAGCGGGACAAGAGACCCAGTACTTC. This sequence encodes CASSLEAPRTGLAGQETQYF.

This clone has more than one count but fewer than ten. The rearrangement links TRBV5-1 to TRBJ1-5; a weak D match, TRBD1 (5 bases). Deletions cut 4 bases from V and 7 bases from J, with 12 bases between. Germline V lookup: CDR1 SGHRS, CDR2 YFSETQ. The CDR3 runs 13 residues. In DNA, the CDR3 is TGCGCCAGCAGCCCGGGGGGGGGACAGCCCCAGCATTTT. It encodes CASSPGGGQPQHF. Full variable domain (rest looked up from reference TRBV5-1 and TRBJ1-5): KAGVTQTPRYLIKTRGQQVTLSCSPISGHRSVSWYQQTPGQGLQFLFEYFSETQRNKGNFPGRFSGRQFSNSRSEMNVSTLELGDSALYLCASSPGGGQPQHFGDGTRLSIL.

V is TRBV27 and J is TRBJ2-3, with D perhaps matching TRBD2 (5 bases). V gave up 0 bases and J gave up 6 bases, with 13 bases separating them. The CDR3 loop spans 15 amino acids. Germline values: CDR1 MNHEY, CDR2 SMNVEV (reference sequence). The CDR3 protein is CASSLSPLDGDTQYF. DNA for the CDR3: TGTGCCAGCAGTTTATCGCCACTAGACGGGGATACGCAGTATTTT.

The V call is TRBV5-1, the J call TRBJ2-5; 7 nucleotides agree with TRBD1. J lost 5 bases, V lost 0 bases, and 10 bases had no gene match. This CDR3 has 16 residues. Germline V CDR1 and CDR2: SGHRS, YFSETQ. In DNA form, the CDR3 reads TGCGCCAGCAGCTTGGGGGCTGACAGGGTGGGGGAGACCCAGTACTTC. Translating it yields CASSLGADRVGETQYF.

The chain combines TRBV11-2 with TRBJ2-3; 7 nucleotides align to TRBD2. Germline V CDR1 and CDR2: SGHAT, FQNNGV. The CDR3 is 14 amino acids. The trim removed 6 bases at V and 2 bases at J, leaving 5 bases unmatched. The CDR3 region has the DNA TGTGCCAGCAGGGCGGGACTAAACACAGATACGCAGTATTTT. This translates into CASRAGLNTDTQYF.

The chain recombines TRBV18 with TRBJ2-5; 10 nucleotides line up with TRBD2. Per the germline V gene, CDR1 is KGHSH and CDR2 is LQKENI. The CDR3 length is 16 residues. The V segment lost 0 bases and the J segment 5 bases; nucleotides outside the gene matches: 6. CDR3 amino acids: CASSPPSGRAKETQYF. The DNA of the CDR3 is TGTGCCAGCTCACCACCGAGCGGGAGGGCCAAGGAGACCCAGTACTTC.

The gene calls are TRBV6-6 and TRBJ2-7; possibly TRBD1 for D (6 bases). Germline V lookup: CDR1 MNHNY, CDR2 SVGAGI (reference sequence). CDR3 length: 16 amino acids. V was trimmed by 0 bases and J by 3 bases, leaving 15 bases between them. CDR3 nucleotides: TGTGCCAGCAGTTACTCGACAGGCCGAAGTAGCTACGAGCAGTACTTC. It is translated as CASSYSTGRSSYEQYF.

CDR3 protein: CARGTGTSSYNSPLHF. The DNA for the CDR3 is TGTGCCAGGGGGACAGGAACTAGCTCCTATAATTCACCCCTCCACTTT. The chain joins TRBV2 to TRBJ1-6, with TRBD1 matching 8 bases. V shed 9 bases and J 0 bases; nucleotides not matched to a gene: 7. Per germline, CDR1 SNHLY and CDR2 FYNNEI. CDR3 length equals 16 residues.

Only a few counts were recorded for this clone. V and J are TRBV18 and TRBJ2-7; D is perhaps TRBD1 (7 bases). CDR3 length equals 15 residues. V was clipped by 1 base and J by 6 bases, with 16 bases between them. Germline V gene sequence: CDR1 KGHSH, CDR2 LQKENI. The chain's CDR3 is CASSPLGRGESEQYF. CDR3 sequence (DNA): TGTGCCAGCTCACCACTTGGCAGGGGGGAATCCGAGCAGTACTTC.

This clone was picked up a small number of times. The chain recombines TRBV7-2 with TRBJ2-3; TRBD1 matches at 9 bases. Germline lookup yields CDR1 SGHTA and CDR2 FQGNSA. The CDR3 is made up of 17 amino acids. The V and J ends lost 5 bases and 5 bases, in that order; junction bases with no gene match: 14. The chain's CDR3 is CASSLTGGGGAKDTQYF. In DNA, the CDR3 is TGTGCCAGCAGCCTGACAGGGGGTGGGGGGGCCAAAGATACGCAGTATTTT.

This clone occurred a few times. The rearrangement joins TRBV11-2 to TRBJ2-7; D possibly corresponds to TRBD1 (6 bases). CDR1 is SGHAT and CDR2 is FQNNGV in the germline V gene. V was clipped by 4 bases and J by 4 bases, with 17 bases between them. The CDR3 has 15 residues. The CDR3 protein is CASSSLRLTGYEQYF. DNA of the CDR3: TGTGCCAGCAGCTCCCTGAGGCTAACAGGGTACGAGCAGTACTTC.

The V and J genes are TRBV5-8 and TRBJ1-5; no firm D call. Germline CDR1 SGHTS, CDR2 YDEGEE. Between the trimmed V and J ends, which lost 4 bases and 0 bases, there was a span of 8 bases. The CDR3 sequence is 14 residues long. CDR3 in DNA: TGTGCCAGCAGCCCTTCCTATAGCAATCAGCCCCAGCATTTT. Translation: CASSPSYSNQPQHF.

This clone appeared a few times. The chain links TRBV5-6 to TRBJ2-4, with D maybe TRBD1 (6 bases). This CDR3 spans 13 amino acids. Trimming removed 5 bases at V and 8 bases at J, with 14 bases between. The V gene's germline CDR1 is SGHDT and CDR2 YYEEEE. The CDR3 DNA sequence: TGTGCCAGCAGTTGGACAGATGCGGACATTCAGTACTTC. Translating it yields CASSWTDADIQYF.

This sequence joins TRBV6-1 and TRBJ1-2; 7 nucleotides match TRBD1. Germline lookup yields CDR1 MNHNS and CDR2 SASEGT. The CDR3 covers 15 residues. With V trimmed by 5 bases and J by 4 bases, 10 bases remained unmatched. CDR3 coding DNA: TGTGCCAGCAGTTTCCCGGGACAGCCTCTCTATGGCTACACCTTC. This encodes CASSFPGQPLYGYTF.

This clone was detected a few times. DNA for the CDR3: TGTGCCAGCAGTTTATCGAGGACAGGCGGGCAGCAGTACTTC. Amino acids: CASSLSRTGGQQYF. The chain employs TRBV28 and TRBJ2-7, with TRBD1 matching 7 bases. V shed 1 base and J 8 bases; nucleotides not matched to a gene: 8. The length of the CDR3 is 14 residues. Germline CDR1 MDHEN, CDR2 SYDVKM.

The CDR3 DNA follows: TGTGCCAGTAGTATTGGAGGGACCGGGCACGAGCAGTACTTC. Its protein is CASSIGGTGHEQYF. The V gene is TRBV19, the J gene TRBJ2-7; possibly TRBD2 for D (6 bases). Germline loops: CDR1 LNHDA, CDR2 SQIVND (reference sequence). Deletions cut 3 bases from V and 5 bases from J, with 14 bases between. The CDR3 is 14 residues long.

This clone was counted only a few times. This chain links TRBV6-1 with TRBJ2-5; 12 positions agree with TRBD2. With 7 bases clipped from V and 4 bases from J, the junction kept 4 bases outside the gene matches. CDR1 and CDR2 from the germline V gene are MNHNS and SASEGT. CDR3 length: 14 amino acids. The CDR3 region is CASKTSGRGETQYF. The CDR3 DNA follows: TGTGCCAGCAAGACTAGCGGGAGAGGAGAGACCCAGTACTTC.

This clone was observed many times. This chain links TRBV28 with TRBJ2-1; maybe TRBD2 (5 bases). The germline CDR1 and CDR2 sequences are MDHEN and SYDVKM. This CDR3 spans 15 amino acids. Trimming cost V 2 bases and J 4 bases, with 12 bases left between them. CDR3 nucleotide sequence: TGTGCCAGCAGTTTAGCCGGACTTCAATACAATGAGCAGTTCTTC. Residues: CASSLAGLQYNEQFF.